Shown below are 31 T cell receptor beta chains from a single sample sequenced in a study of lung T cells in sarcoidosis with Löfgren's syndrome. MiXCR was run by TCRdb on the reads, yielding one entry per CDR3 protein. The sample yields about 19,000 distinct CDR3 sequences, roughly a fifth seen once. Sequenced material: CD4+ T cells from bronchoalveolar lavage. These receptor sequences come from a human donor with sarcoidosis (Löfgren's syndrome or another form), or a control subject (not recorded which).

This chain connects TRBV12-5 to TRBJ2-1, with 9 bases lining up with TRBD2. This CDR3 comprises 19 residues. V trimming: 3 bases; J trimming: 4 bases; junction bases outside the gene matches: 16. CDR1 LGHNT and CDR2 FRNRAP come from the germline V gene. The CDR3 protein is CASGFRLADNDSRYNEQFF. The CDR3, as DNA: TGTGCTAGTGGTTTCCGACTAGCGGACAACGACTCAAGATACAATGAGCAGTTCTTC.

At least ten counts were recorded for this clonotype. The genes are TRBV7-2 and TRBJ2-7, with 7 bases lining up with TRBD2. Per the germline V gene, CDR1 is SGHTA and CDR2 is FQGNSA. This CDR3 spans 15 amino acids. V dropped 3 bases and J dropped 2; count of bases not matched to a gene: 7. This CDR3 reads CASSFWSGKAYEQYF. The CDR3, as DNA: TGTGCCAGCAGCTTCTGGAGCGGGAAAGCCTACGAGCAGTACTTC.

This clonotype has more than one count but fewer than ten. The chain couples TRBV12-3 or TRBV12-4 to TRBJ2-1; TRBD1 agrees at 9 bases. The V segment lost 2 bases and the J segment 4 bases; nucleotides outside the gene matches: 3. The length of the CDR3 is 15 residues. The CDR3 loop is CASSLQGQGYNEQFF. Written as DNA, the CDR3 is TGTGCCAGCAGTTTACAGGGACAGGGATACAATGAGCAGTTCTTC.

In the case of this clonotype: A read error may be the cause here, since a much bigger clone is one base away. The rearrangement joins TRBV7-9 to TRBJ1-5; 8 bases fit TRBD1. CDR1 is SEHNR, CDR2 FQNEAQ, per germline (reference sequence). This CDR3 spans 15 amino acids. For the CDR3, the DNA is TGTGCCAGCAGCCCGCAGGGGGCGCCAGGACAGCCCCGGCATTTT. This translates into CASSPQGAPGQPRHF.

This clonotype was counted ten times or more. V and J are TRBV24-1 and TRBJ2-3, with TRBD1 matching over 7 bases. J lost 0 bases, V lost 10 bases, and 6 bases had no gene match. From germline, CDR1 is KGHDR and CDR2 SFDVKD. CDR3 length: 14 amino acids. CDR3: CATSRDSSTDTQYF. The CDR3 DNA reads TGTGCCACAAGCCGGGACAGTAGCACAGATACGCAGTATTTT.

This clonotype was recorded at least ten times. This sequence joins TRBV20-1 and TRBJ2-5, with 11 bases aligning to TRBD1. The CDR3 spans 14 residues. CDR1 and CDR2 (germline): DFQATT, SNEGSKA (reference sequence). After removal of 4 bases from V and 5 bases from J, the junction contained 6 bases not matched to a gene. CDR3 DNA sequence: TGCAGTGCTACGGGACAGGGGGGTTTGGAGACCCAGTACTTC. Translating gives CSATGQGGLETQYF.

V gene TRBV7-2 combines with J gene TRBJ1-4; TRBD1 matches 9 bases. With V trimmed by 5 bases and J by 7 bases, 11 bases remained unmatched. Germline V gives CDR1 SGHTA, CDR2 FQGNSA. The CDR3 is made up of 16 amino acids. The CDR3 DNA reads TGTGCCAGCAGCACGCGAACCGGGACAGGGACTGAAAAACTGTTTTTT. This translates into CASSTRTGTGTEKLFF.

This clonotype showed up many times. The V and J genes are TRBV20-1 and TRBJ2-5; D perhaps matches TRBD2 (6 bases). The CDR3 totals 13 residues. Trimming took 8 bases from V and 3 from J, leaving 16 bases between them. CDR1 is DFQATT and CDR2 is SNEGSKA in the germline V gene (reference sequence). The CDR3, as DNA: TGCAGTCCAGCGGGCGAGGAGGAAGAGACCCAGTACTTC. Amino acids: CSPAGEEEETQYF.

Worth noting for this clonotype: A much larger clone lies a single base off, so this may be a read error. The chain is built from TRBV24-1 and TRBJ2-3; 7 positions agree with TRBD1. From germline, CDR1 is KGHDR and CDR2 SFDVKD. The CDR3 spans 13 residues. In nucleotides, the CDR3 is TGTGCCACAGGGGGCGTTTTCTCAGATATGCAGTATTTT. Translation: CATGGVFSDMQYF.

By its share, this clonotype is medium-sized. This chain links TRBV27 with TRBJ2-7; possible D gene TRBD1, 6 bases. The length of the CDR3 is 18 residues. The V gene's germline CDR1 is MNHEY and CDR2 SMNVEV (reference sequence). V was trimmed by 2 bases and J by 3 bases, leaving 23 bases between them. DNA for the CDR3: TGTGCCAGCAGTTTAATGGCTTCAGGAACAGGGATCGTCTACGAGCAGTACTTC. Its protein is CASSLMASGTGIVYEQYF.

Turning to this clonotype: A read error may explain this, as a much larger clone is one base away. The chain carries TRBV20-1 and TRBJ2-7; 7 bases line up with TRBD2. V lost 5 bases, J lost 1 base, and 8 bases stayed unmatched. CDR3 size: 14 residues. Germline V gene data show CDR1 as DFQATT and CDR2 as SNEGSKA (reference sequence). CDR3 DNA sequence: TGCAGTGCTCAAGGGCGGGAGACTTCCTACGAGCAGTACTTC. This translates into CSAQGRETSYEQYF.

This clonotype was found many times. The rearrangement links TRBV4-3 to TRBJ1-1; maybe TRBD1 (6 bases). Germline assignment: CDR1 LGHNA and CDR2 YSLEER. This CDR3 region has 14 residues. V lost 0 bases, J lost 5 bases, and 10 bases lay in between. In DNA form, the CDR3 reads TGCGCCAGCAGCCAAGAGACAGGAAGGACTGAAGCTTTCTTT. It yields the protein CASSQETGRTEAFF.

In this sample, this clonotype turned up many times. V usage is TRBV20-1 and J usage is TRBJ1-6, with 7 positions matching TRBD1. The CDR3 extends over 13 amino acids. The V and J ends lost 7 bases and 6 bases, in that order; junction bases with no gene match: 6. Germline CDR1 and CDR2: DFQATT and SNEGSKA (reference sequence). CDR3 DNA: TGCAGTGTCCCGGGACAGTTTAATTCACCCCTCCACTTT. Its translation: CSVPGQFNSPLHF.

This clonotype was recorded many times. This chain joins TRBV7-2 and TRBJ1-4, with D perhaps matching TRBD1 (6 bases). Germline CDR1 and CDR2: SGHTA and FQGNSA. Trimming removed 5 bases from V and 4 bases from J, with 11 bases in between. There are 14 residues in the CDR3. This chain's CDR3 is CASSPTGFNEKLFF. As DNA, the CDR3 is TGTGCCAGCAGCCCGACAGGTTTTAATGAAAAACTGTTTTTT.

This clonotype was counted many times. The rearrangement joins TRBV5-1 to TRBJ2-1, with D perhaps TRBD2 (5 bases). The V and J ends lost 0 bases and 6 bases respectively, with 10 bases between them. Germline CDR1 and CDR2: SGHRS and YFSETQ. CDR3 length: 14 residues. As DNA, the CDR3 is TGCGCCAGCAGCTTGGTGGCGGGCAGCAATGAGCAGTTCTTC. It is translated as CASSLVAGSNEQFF.

The chain carries TRBV29-1 and TRBJ2-7; TRBD1 agrees at 9 bases. With 3 bases clipped from V and 4 bases from J, the junction kept 1 base outside the gene matches. CDR3 size: 12 residues. CDR1 is SQVTM, CDR2 ANQGSEA, per germline. CDR3 bases: TGCAGCGTTGAGGACAGGGGATACGAGCAGTACTTC. Translating it yields CSVEDRGYEQYF.

As to this clonotype: Since a much larger clone is just one base distant, this may be a read error. The V gene is TRBV4-2, the J gene TRBJ2-2, with 7 positions matching TRBD1. Germline V CDR1 and CDR2: LGHNA, YNFKEQ. CDR3 length: 18 amino acids. Written as DNA, the CDR3 is TGTGCCAGCAGCCAAGATCCGGCAGGACAGGCGAACACCGAGGAGCTGTTTTTT. Its protein is CASSQDPAGQANTEELFF.

Comment on this clonotype: This may come from a read error, since a much larger clone is one base off. V is TRBV7-2 and J is TRBJ1-4, with 7 bases aligning to TRBD1. This CDR3 comprises 14 residues. Germline CDR1 SGHTA, CDR2 FQGNSA. The CDR3 sequence is CASSTPQGNEKLLF. The CDR3 DNA is TGTGCCAGCAGCACTCCACAGGGGAATGAAAAACTGCTTTTT. The whole variable domain, filled in from reference TRBV7-2 and TRBJ1-4, reads GAGVSQSPSNKVTEKGKDVELRCDPISGHTALYWYRQSLGQGLEFLIYFQGNSAPDKSGLPSDRFSAERTGGSVSTLTIQRTQQEDSAVYLCASSTPQGNEKLLFGSGTQLSVL.

The sample holds many counts of this clonotype. This chain connects TRBV7-9 to TRBJ2-1; the D gene is possibly TRBD1 (6 bases). The CDR3 consists of 16 residues. From germline, CDR1 is SEHNR and CDR2 FQNEAQ (reference sequence). The V gene lost 7 bases and the J gene lost 6 bases, with 22 bases spanning the gap. CDR3 nucleotides: TGTGCCAGCAACCGTCAGGGGTCCTCCTTAGGCAATGAGCAGTTCTTC. Its protein product is CASNRQGSSLGNEQFF.

To note about this clonotype: A clone one base away is much larger, so this may be a read error. The chain couples TRBV11-3 to TRBJ2-3; D possibly uses TRBD1 or TRBD2 (5 bases each). The CDR3 is 12 residues long. Germline CDR1 and CDR2: SGHNT and YENEEA. Trimming took off 9 bases at V and 8 bases at J, with 15 bases between the two ends. The DNA of the CDR3 is TGTGCCAGTCAGGGCCATGGAGGTACGCAGTATTTT. Translated, it gives CASQGHGGTQYF.

This clonotype was recorded a few times. CDR3 in DNA: TGTGCCAGCGGAACAGGGGGCGAGCAGTACTTC. Translating it yields CASGTGGEQYF. The chain couples TRBV2 to TRBJ2-7, with 8 bases matching TRBD1. The junction had 3 bases not matched to a gene; V was cut back by 8 bases and J by 6 bases. The CDR3 has 11 amino acids. Germline V gene lookup returns CDR1 SNHLY and CDR2 FYNNEI.

On this clonotype: It may be a read error: a sequence one base away is much more abundant. The genes are TRBV28 and TRBJ2-7; 9 nucleotides line up with TRBD1. Per germline, CDR1 MDHEN and CDR2 SYDVKM. This CDR3 is 14 amino acids long. CDR3 DNA: TGTGCCAGCCGTGACACAGGGGGCTCCCACGAGCAGTACTTC. Translation: CASRDTGGSHEQYF. The full variable domain, rest sourced from reference TRBV28 and TRBJ2-7, is DVKVTQSSRYLVKRTGEKVFLECVQDMDHENMFWYRQDPGLGLRLIYFSYDVKMKEKGDIPEGYSVSREKKERFSLILESASTNQTSMYLCASRDTGGSHEQYFGPGTRLTVT.

Worth noting for this clonotype: The germline gene is not matched at one end of the junction; a read error may be the cause. The chain is built from TRBV19 and TRBJ2-7, with a weak D call TRBD1 (6 bases). The CDR3 is made up of 13 amino acids. The V gene's germline CDR1 is LNHDA and CDR2 SQIVND (reference sequence). This CDR3 is CASSLGARYAQYF. Here the CDR3 DNA reads TGTGCCAGTAGTTTGGGGGCGCGCTACGCGCAGTACTTC. The variable domain in full, completed from reference TRBV19 and TRBJ2-7, reads DGGITQSPKYLFRKEGQNVTLSCEQNLNHDAMYWYRQDPGQGLRLIYYSQIVNDFQKGDIAEGYSVSREKKESFPLTVTSAQKNPTAFYLCASSLGARYAQYFGPGTRLTVT.

On this clonotype itself: A much larger clone lies one base from this, so it may be a read error. V gene TRBV7-6 combines with J gene TRBJ2-3; 9 nucleotides line up with TRBD1. V gave up 5 bases and J gave up 4 bases; unmatched junction bases: 10. Per germline, CDR1 SGHVS and CDR2 FNYEAQ. This CDR3 comprises 16 residues. The CDR3 protein is CASSVNRDRESDTQYF. The CDR3 DNA is TGTGCCAGCAGCGTAAACCGGGACAGGGAATCAGATACGCAGTATTTT.

The chain recombines TRBV5-1 with TRBJ2-1, with D perhaps matching TRBD2 (5 bases). This CDR3 comprises 13 residues. V lost 7 bases to trimming and J lost 9 bases, with 17 bases between them. Germline assignment: CDR1 SGHRS and CDR2 YFSETQ. CDR3 sequence (DNA): TGCGCCAGCGCAGCGGATATAGCAAGTGAGCAGTTCTTC. Its translation: CASAADIASEQFF.

The rearrangement joins TRBV29-1 to TRBJ2-7; perhaps TRBD1 as D (6 bases). The CDR3 runs to 13 residues. V lost 1 base, J lost 7 bases, and 14 bases lay in between. Germline V gene data show CDR1 as SQVTM and CDR2 as ANQGSEA. The CDR3 spells CSVEVGDTREQYF. The CDR3 bases are TGCAGCGTTGAAGTCGGGGACACAAGAGAGCAGTACTTC.

This clonotype was recorded at least ten times. The chain combines TRBV10-2 with TRBJ1-5; D not resolved. The germline gives CDR1 WSHSY, CDR2 SAAADI. The ends were cut back, 2 bases at V and 0 bases at J, with 5 bases in the middle. The CDR3 contains 14 residues. The CDR3 here is CASSEAASNQPQHF. In nucleotides, the CDR3 is TGCGCCAGCAGTGAGGCCGCTAGCAATCAGCCCCAGCATTTT.

Points on this clonotype: This may come from a read error, since a much larger clone is one base off. As DNA, the CDR3 is TGCGCCAGCAGCGCAAGACCGCTAGACAGGAGCTCCTACAATGATCAGTTCTTC. Translated, it gives CASSARPLDRSSYNDQFF. V gene TRBV4-1 combines with J gene TRBJ2-1; possibly TRBD1 for D (6 bases). The length of the CDR3 is 18 residues. Germline V CDR1 and CDR2: MGHRA, YSYEKL.

In regard to this clonotype: One base away lies a much larger clone, so this may be a sequencing read error. This sequence joins TRBV11-2 and TRBJ2-1; perhaps TRBD2 as D (6 bases). This CDR3 has 11 residues. Germline CDR1 SGHAT, CDR2 FQNNGV. This CDR3 is CAGSSGLEQFF. In DNA form, the CDR3 reads TGTGCCGGCAGTTCCGGACTAGAGCAGTTCTTC. Full variable domain (missing parts from reference TRBV11-2 and TRBJ2-1): EAGVAQSPRYKIIEKRQSVAFWCNPISGHATLYWYQQILGQGPKLLIQFQNNGVVDDSQLPKDRFSAERLKGVDSTLKIQPAKLEDSAVYLCAGSSGLEQFFGPGTRLTVL.

This clonotype was seen more than once but under ten times. This chain links TRBV11-2 with TRBJ2-7; TRBD2 matches at 7 bases. V dropped 3 bases and J dropped 3; count of bases not matched to a gene: 2. Looked up from germline, CDR1 is SGHAT and CDR2 is FQNNGV. CDR3 length: 13 amino acids. The CDR3 sequence is CASSFGDYYEQYF. The CDR3 bases are TGTGCCAGCAGCTTTGGGGACTACTACGAGCAGTACTTC. The whole variable domain, remainder taken from reference TRBV11-2 and TRBJ2-7, is EAGVAQSPRYKIIEKRQSVAFWCNPISGHATLYWYQQILGQGPKLLIQFQNNGVVDDSQLPKDRFSAERLKGVDSTLKIQPAKLEDSAVYLCASSFGDYYEQYFGPGTRLTVT.

This clonotype was seen only a few times. This rearrangement joins TRBV2 to TRBJ2-5; D possibly corresponds to TRBD1 (5 bases). CDR3 length equals 14 residues. Germline lookup yields CDR1 SNHLY and CDR2 FYNNEI. V was cut by 6 bases and J by 2 bases, with 13 bases left in between. The CDR3 is CASRFRQGQETQYF. The CDR3 bases are TGTGCCAGCAGGTTTCGCCAGGGACAAGAGACCCAGTACTTC.